These T cell receptor beta chains were read from a single sample in a study of beta chain features in type 1 diabetes. TCRdb keeps only in-frame clones here, not all; method: immunoSEQ multiplex PCR. The repertoire holds around 240,000 clones, with more than 65% as singletons. Material: naive CD4+ T cells from blood. All receptors come from a man aged 25 to 45 in good health. The CDR3 runs from the conserved cysteine through the conserved F or W. Each record gives: J gene, V gene, CDR3 length, D gene, clone size, CDR3 protein, CDR3 DNA. A D gene is named only where the DNA matches it firmly. Size is stated for part of the rows, as once, few or many counts, or as a class when the clone is expanded.

j_gene: TRBJ2-3; v_gene: TRBV7-9; len: 14; d_gene: .; abundance: .; CDR3aa: CASSPGSPADTQYF; CDR3nt: TGTGCCAGCAGCCCAGGCTCTCCGGCGGATACGCAGTATTTT
j_gene: TRBJ2-1; v_gene: TRBV14; len: 12; d_gene: .; abundance: .; CDR3aa: CASSQEARPQFF; CDR3nt: TGTGCCAGCAGCCAAGAGGCCAGACCGCAGTTCTTC
j_gene: TRBJ2-7; v_gene: TRBV6-6; len: 15; d_gene: TRBD2; abundance: few; CDR3aa: CASSYRLAGDYEQYF; CDR3nt: TGTGCCAGCAGTTACAGACTAGCGGGGGACTACGAGCAGTACTTC
j_gene: TRBJ2-3; v_gene: TRBV7-2; len: 15; d_gene: .; abundance: .; CDR3aa: CASSLNGPQVDTQYF; CDR3nt: TGTGCCAGCAGCTTAAATGGCCCTCAAGTAGATACGCAGTATTTT
j_gene: TRBJ1-5; v_gene: TRBV29-1; len: 12; d_gene: TRBD1; abundance: .; CDR3aa: CSVGTGDQPQHF; CDR3nt: TGCAGCGTTGGGACAGGAGATCAGCCCCAGCATTTT
j_gene: TRBJ2-1; v_gene: TRBV7-9; len: 14; d_gene: TRBD2; abundance: .; CDR3aa: CASSSGGSYNEQFF; CDR3nt: TGTGCCAGCAGCTCGGGGGGAAGCTACAATGAGCAGTTCTTC
j_gene: TRBJ2-5; v_gene: TRBV4-3; len: 14; d_gene: .; abundance: .; CDR3aa: CASSPGYLQETQYF; CDR3nt: TGCGCCAGCAGCCCCGGGTATCTCCAAGAGACCCAGTACTTC
j_gene: TRBJ2-1; v_gene: TRBV7-9; len: 12; d_gene: .; abundance: .; CDR3aa: CASSSTRSEQFF; CDR3nt: TGTGCCAGCAGCTCGACTAGGTCTGAGCAGTTCTTC
j_gene: TRBJ1-1; v_gene: TRBV30; len: 13; d_gene: .; abundance: .; CDR3aa: CAWRAGPNTEAFF; CDR3nt: TGTGCCTGGAGGGCGGGCCCCAACACTGAAGCTTTCTTT
j_gene: TRBJ2-6; v_gene: TRBV27; len: 15; d_gene: .; abundance: .; CDR3aa: CASSYGASGANVLTF; CDR3nt: TGTGCCAGCAGTTACGGCGCCTCTGGGGCCAACGTCCTGACTTTC
j_gene: TRBJ2-7; v_gene: TRBV28; len: 15; d_gene: .; abundance: .; CDR3aa: CASNRRVTGSYEQYF; CDR3nt: TGTGCCAGCAACCGACGCGTTACCGGGTCCTACGAGCAGTACTTC
j_gene: TRBJ2-7; v_gene: TRBV7-9; len: 15; d_gene: .; abundance: .; CDR3aa: CASSREGGRSYEQYF; CDR3nt: TGTGCCAGCAGCCGGGAAGGAGGTCGGAGCTACGAGCAGTACTTC
j_gene: TRBJ2-1; v_gene: TRBV10-3; len: 14; d_gene: TRBD1; abundance: .; CDR3aa: CAILRDSSYNEQFF; CDR3nt: TGTGCCATCCTCCGGGACAGCTCCTACAATGAGCAGTTCTTC
j_gene: TRBJ2-1; v_gene: TRBV30; len: 15; d_gene: .; abundance: few; CDR3aa: CAWRIQGGPYNEQFF; CDR3nt: TGTGCCTGGAGAATCCAGGGGGGACCCTACAATGAGCAGTTCTTC
j_gene: TRBJ2-3; v_gene: TRBV20-1; len: 11; d_gene: .; abundance: .; CDR3aa: CSASLTDTQYF; CDR3nt: TGCAGTGCTAGTCTTACAGATACGCAGTATTTT
j_gene: TRBJ2-1; v_gene: TRBV29-1; len: 13; d_gene: TRBD2; abundance: few; CDR3aa: CSATTSRYNEQFF; CDR3nt: TGCAGCGCTACGACTAGCAGGTACAATGAGCAGTTCTTC
j_gene: TRBJ2-1; v_gene: TRBV30; len: 14; d_gene: .; abundance: .; CDR3aa: CAWSVRGNYNEQFF; CDR3nt: TGTGCCTGGAGTGTACGTGGCAACTACAATGAGCAGTTCTTC
j_gene: TRBJ2-3; v_gene: TRBV29-1; len: 13; d_gene: TRBD2; abundance: .; CDR3aa: CSVGTSGTDTQYF; CDR3nt: TGCAGCGTGGGGACTAGCGGTACAGATACGCAGTATTTT
j_gene: TRBJ2-1; v_gene: TRBV10-3; len: 13; d_gene: TRBD1; abundance: .; CDR3aa: CAIRQGDHNEQFF; CDR3nt: TGTGCCATCAGACAGGGGGACCACAATGAGCAGTTCTTC
j_gene: TRBJ2-2; v_gene: TRBV29-1; len: 16; d_gene: .; abundance: .; CDR3aa: CSARSRGLINTGELFF; CDR3nt: TGCAGCGCTAGAAGCAGGGGTCTGATCAACACCGGGGAGCTGTTTTTT
j_gene: TRBJ1-1; v_gene: TRBV29-1; len: 13; d_gene: .; abundance: .; CDR3aa: CSVAQRANTEAFF; CDR3nt: TGCAGCGTGGCCCAAAGGGCGAACACTGAAGCTTTCTTT
j_gene: TRBJ2-7; v_gene: TRBV30; len: 12; d_gene: .; abundance: .; CDR3aa: CAWSGTGYEQYF; CDR3nt: TGTGCCTGGAGTGGGACGGGGTACGAGCAGTACTTC
j_gene: TRBJ2-7; v_gene: TRBV4-3; len: 14; d_gene: .; abundance: .; CDR3aa: CASSQEAGLYEQYF; CDR3nt: TGCGCCAGCAGCCAAGAGGCAGGGCTGTACGAGCAGTACTTC
j_gene: TRBJ2-5; v_gene: TRBV14; len: 14; d_gene: TRBD2; abundance: few; CDR3aa: CASSRLASQETQYF; CDR3nt: TGTGCCAGCAGCCGACTAGCGTCACAAGAGACCCAGTACTTC
j_gene: TRBJ2-7; v_gene: TRBV28; len: 13; d_gene: TRBD2; abundance: few; CDR3aa: CASSHLAGVEQYF; CDR3nt: TGTGCCAGCAGCCATCTAGCGGGAGTCGAGCAGTACTTC
j_gene: TRBJ2-3; v_gene: TRBV27; len: 16; d_gene: TRBD1; abundance: .; CDR3aa: CASRLQGAGVTDTQYF; CDR3nt: TGTGCCAGCAGGCTACAGGGGGCAGGGGTCACAGATACGCAGTATTTT
j_gene: TRBJ2-2; v_gene: TRBV30; len: 11; d_gene: .; abundance: few; CDR3aa: CAWSHAGELFF; CDR3nt: TGTGCCTGGAGTCACGCCGGGGAGCTGTTTTTT
j_gene: TRBJ2-3; v_gene: TRBV7-9; len: 15; d_gene: TRBD2; abundance: few; CDR3aa: CASSLTSGSTDTQYF; CDR3nt: TGTGCCAGCAGCTTGACTAGCGGGAGCACAGATACGCAGTATTTT
j_gene: TRBJ1-1; v_gene: TRBV23-1; len: 16; d_gene: TRBD1; abundance: .; CDR3aa: CASRGKQGGENTEAFF; CDR3nt: TGCGCCAGCAGAGGAAAGCAGGGGGGCGAAAACACTGAAGCTTTCTTT
j_gene: TRBJ1-2; v_gene: TRBV30; len: 14; d_gene: TRBD1; abundance: .; CDR3aa: CAWMGQGAYYGYTF; CDR3nt: TGTGCCTGGATGGGACAGGGGGCTTACTATGGCTACACCTTC
j_gene: TRBJ2-6; v_gene: TRBV4-3; len: 15; d_gene: .; abundance: few; CDR3aa: CASSQLLPGANVLTF; CDR3nt: TGCGCCAGCAGCCAATTACTACCTGGGGCCAACGTCCTGACTTTC
j_gene: TRBJ2-5; v_gene: TRBV29-1; len: 13; d_gene: .; abundance: .; CDR3aa: CSVVGGSWETQYF; CDR3nt: TGCAGCGTTGTCGGGGGTTCTTGGGAGACCCAGTACTTC
j_gene: TRBJ1-1; v_gene: TRBV30; len: 13; d_gene: .; abundance: .; CDR3aa: CAWSGQKNTEAFF; CDR3nt: TGTGCCTGGAGCGGGCAAAAGAACACTGAAGCTTTCTTT
j_gene: TRBJ1-2; v_gene: TRBV30; len: 13; d_gene: .; abundance: .; CDR3aa: CAWSVAGRNGYTF; CDR3nt: TGTGCCTGGAGTGTGGCAGGGCGTAATGGCTACACCTTC
j_gene: TRBJ1-1; v_gene: TRBV30; len: 15; d_gene: .; abundance: .; CDR3aa: CAWRVGSEGSSGAFF; CDR3nt: TGTGCCTGGAGGGTTGGTTCGGAGGGATCGTCAGGAGCTTTCTTT
j_gene: TRBJ2-3; v_gene: TRBV29-1; len: 15; d_gene: TRBD2; abundance: .; CDR3aa: CSGEGTSVSTDTQYF; CDR3nt: TGCAGCGGTGAAGGTACTAGCGTGAGCACAGATACGCAGTATTTT
j_gene: TRBJ1-4; v_gene: TRBV30; len: 14; d_gene: .; abundance: .; CDR3aa: CACADAGTGEKLFF; CDR3nt: TGTGCCTGCGCGGATGCGGGGACGGGTGAAAAACTGTTTTTT
j_gene: TRBJ2-3; v_gene: TRBV5-1; len: 16; d_gene: .; abundance: once; CDR3aa: CASSPLGTGATDTQYF; CDR3nt: TGCGCCAGCAGCCCCCTTGGGACCGGGGCCACAGATACGCAGTATTTT